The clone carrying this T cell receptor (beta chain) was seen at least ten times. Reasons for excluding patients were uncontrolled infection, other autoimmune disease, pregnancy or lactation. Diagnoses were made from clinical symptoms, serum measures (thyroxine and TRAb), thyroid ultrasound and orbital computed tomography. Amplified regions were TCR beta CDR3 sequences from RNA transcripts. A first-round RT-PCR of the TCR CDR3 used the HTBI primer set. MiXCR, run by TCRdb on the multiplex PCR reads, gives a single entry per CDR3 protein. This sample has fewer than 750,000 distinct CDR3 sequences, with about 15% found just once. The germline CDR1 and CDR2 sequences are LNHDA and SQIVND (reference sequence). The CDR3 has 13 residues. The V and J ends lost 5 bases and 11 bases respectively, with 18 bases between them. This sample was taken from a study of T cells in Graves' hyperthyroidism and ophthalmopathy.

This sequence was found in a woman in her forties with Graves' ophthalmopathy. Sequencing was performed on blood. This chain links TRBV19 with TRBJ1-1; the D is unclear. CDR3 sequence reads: CASSSGLDSQAFF. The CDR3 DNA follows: TGTGCCAGTAGTTCTGGTTTGGATAGTCAGGCTTTCTTT. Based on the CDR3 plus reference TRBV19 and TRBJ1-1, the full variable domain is DGGITQSPKYLFRKEGQNVTLSCEQNLNHDAMYWYRQDPGQGLRLIYYSQIVNDFQKGDIAEGYSVSREKKESFPLTVTSAQKNPTAFYLCASSSGLDSQAFFGQGTRLTVV.